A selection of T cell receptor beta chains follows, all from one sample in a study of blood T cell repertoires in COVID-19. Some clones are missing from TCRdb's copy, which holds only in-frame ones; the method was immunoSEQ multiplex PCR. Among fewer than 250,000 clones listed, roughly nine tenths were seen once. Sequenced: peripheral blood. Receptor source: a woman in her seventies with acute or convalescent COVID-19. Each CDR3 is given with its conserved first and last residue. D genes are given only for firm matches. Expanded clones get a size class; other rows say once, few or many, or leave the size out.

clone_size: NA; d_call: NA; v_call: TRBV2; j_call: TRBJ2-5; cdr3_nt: TGTGCCAGCAGACGGGAAGTCCAAGAGACCCAGTACTTC; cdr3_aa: CASRREVQETQYF
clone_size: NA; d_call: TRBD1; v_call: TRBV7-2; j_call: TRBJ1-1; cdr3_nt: TGTGCCAGCAGCTTACAGACAGGGTCCACTGAAGCTTTCTTT; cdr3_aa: CASSLQTGSTEAFF
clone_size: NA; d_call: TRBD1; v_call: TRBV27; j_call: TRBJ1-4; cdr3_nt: TGTGCCAGCAGGCCCTCCGGGACAGCCACTGAAAAACTGTTTTTT; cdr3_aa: CASRPSGTATEKLFF
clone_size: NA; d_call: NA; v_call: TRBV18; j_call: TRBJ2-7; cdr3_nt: TGTGCCAGCTCACCCTTGGATAGGAGCTCCGAGCAGTACTTC; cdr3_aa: CASSPLDRSSEQYF
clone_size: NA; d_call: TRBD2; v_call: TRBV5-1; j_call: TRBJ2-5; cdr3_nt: TGCGCCAGCAGCTCGGGACTAGCGGCTGAGGCCCAGTACTTC; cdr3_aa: CASSSGLAAEAQYF
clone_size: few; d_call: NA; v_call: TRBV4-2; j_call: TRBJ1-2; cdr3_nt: TGTGCCAGCAGCCAAGGACAGGAAGACGCTAACTATGGCTACACCTTC; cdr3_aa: CASSQGQEDANYGYTF
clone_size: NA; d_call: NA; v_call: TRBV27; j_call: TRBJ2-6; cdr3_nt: TGTGCCAGCAGTTCCGACACCTACTCTGGGGCCAACGTCCTGACTTTC; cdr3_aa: CASSSDTYSGANVLTF
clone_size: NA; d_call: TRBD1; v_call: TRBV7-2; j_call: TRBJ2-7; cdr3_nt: TGTGCCAGCAGCTTAGACTCACAGGGGCCCTACGAGCAGTACTTC; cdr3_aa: CASSLDSQGPYEQYF
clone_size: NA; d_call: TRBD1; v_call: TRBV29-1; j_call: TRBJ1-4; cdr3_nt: TGCAGCTCTATCCCCCAGGGGGCGGTTGAAAAACTGTTTTTT; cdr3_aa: CSSIPQGAVEKLFF
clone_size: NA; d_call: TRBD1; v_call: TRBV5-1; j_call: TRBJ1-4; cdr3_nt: TGCGCCAGCAGCTCCCTGACAGGGGTAGGCACTAATGAAAAACTGTTTTTT; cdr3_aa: CASSSLTGVGTNEKLFF
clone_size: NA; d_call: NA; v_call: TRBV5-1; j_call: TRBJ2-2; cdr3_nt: TGCGCCAGCAGCTTAGAGGGCTCGTGGACCGGGGAGCTGTTTTTT; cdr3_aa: CASSLEGSWTGELFF
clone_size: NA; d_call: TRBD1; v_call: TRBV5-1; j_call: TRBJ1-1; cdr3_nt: TGCGCCAGCAGCTTGCCGGGACAGCTGAACACTGAAGCTTTCTTT; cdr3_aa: CASSLPGQLNTEAFF
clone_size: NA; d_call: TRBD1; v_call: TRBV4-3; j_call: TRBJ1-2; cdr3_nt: TGCGCCAGCAGCCAAGGGGACAGGGGCTATGGCTACACCTTC; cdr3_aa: CASSQGDRGYGYTF
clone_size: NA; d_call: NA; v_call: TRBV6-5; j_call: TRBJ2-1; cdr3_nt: TGTGCCAGCACCGGACTGACGGGGGAGCAGTTCTTC; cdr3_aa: CASTGLTGEQFF
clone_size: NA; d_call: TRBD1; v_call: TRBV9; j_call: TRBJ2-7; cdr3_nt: TGTGCCAGCAGCCCAGGACCGACAGGGAGCTACGAGCAGTACTTC; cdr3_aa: CASSPGPTGSYEQYF
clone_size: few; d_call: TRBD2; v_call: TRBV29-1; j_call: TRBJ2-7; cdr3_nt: TGCAGCGTTGCGAAGACTAGCTCCGAGCAGTACTTC; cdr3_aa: CSVAKTSSEQYF
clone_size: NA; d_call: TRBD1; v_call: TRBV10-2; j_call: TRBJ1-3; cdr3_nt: TGCGCCAGCAACCTTGGGACAGGAGGAGGAAACACCATATATTTT; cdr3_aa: CASNLGTGGGNTIYF
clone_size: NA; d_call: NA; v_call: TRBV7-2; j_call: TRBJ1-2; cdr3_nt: TGTGCCAGCAGGAAAACAGGGTACTATGGCTACACCTTC; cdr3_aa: CASRKTGYYGYTF
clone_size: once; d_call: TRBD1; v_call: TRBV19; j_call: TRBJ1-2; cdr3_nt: TGTGCCAGTAGCCAAGACAGGGGAAGGTATGGCTACACCTTC; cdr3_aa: CASSQDRGRYGYTF
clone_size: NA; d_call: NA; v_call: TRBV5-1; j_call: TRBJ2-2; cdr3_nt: TGCGCCAGCAGCTTGGGAGGCTCGAACACCGGGGAGCTGTTTTTT; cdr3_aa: CASSLGGSNTGELFF
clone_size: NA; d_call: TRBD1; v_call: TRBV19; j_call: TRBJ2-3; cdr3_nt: TGTGCCAGTAGTATGTCCACCGGGACAGGGATTACTGATACGCAGTATTTT; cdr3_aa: CASSMSTGTGITDTQYF
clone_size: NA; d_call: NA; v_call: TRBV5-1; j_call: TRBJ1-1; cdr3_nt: TGCGCCAGCAGCCCCCAAAGGGGGGGGATTGAAGCTTTCTTT; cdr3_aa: CASSPQRGGIEAFF